A selection of T cell receptor beta chains follows, all from one sample in a study of shared clonotypes between healthy human individuals. Profiled with immunoSEQ multiplex PCR; TCRdb holds only in-frame clones, not every one. The table lists about 1.1 million clones, 60% to 80% of them singletons, with almost 0.9% in the top ten. The sequenced sample consisted of memory CD4+ T cells from PBMCs. The receptors here all came from a man aged 18 to 30 in good health. Some clones in this sample may be carry-over from other donors' samples. The CDR3 runs from the conserved cysteine through the conserved F or W. D genes are given only for firm matches. Only part of the rows carry a size: once, few, many, or a class if the clone is expanded.

j_gene,v_gene,abundance,d_gene,CDR3nt,CDR3aa
TRBJ2-1,TRBV7-9,NA,NA,TGTGCCAGCAGCTTAGCGCTCGCGGGGTCTTACAATGAGCAGTTCTTC,CASSLALAGSYNEQFF
TRBJ2-1,TRBV7-2,NA,NA,TGTGCCAGCAGCTTAAGGCGCCAGTTCAATGAGCAGTTCTTC,CASSLRRQFNEQFF
TRBJ1-2,TRBV7-3,NA,NA,TGTGCCAGCAGCTTAGGACGGATCTATGGCTACACCTTC,CASSLGRIYGYTF
TRBJ1-1,TRBV28,once,NA,TGTGCCAGCAGTTTGGAAACTGAAGCTTTCTTT,CASSLETEAFF
TRBJ1-2,TRBV18,NA,TRBD1,TGTGCCAGCTCACCACCGGGACAGGGAGGCTATGGCTACACCTTC,CASSPPGQGGYGYTF
TRBJ2-3,TRBV7-2,NA,NA,TGTGCCAGCAGCTGGGAGGTGAATACGCAGTATTTT,CASSWEVNTQYF
TRBJ2-7,TRBV9,NA,NA,TGTGCCAGCACCAGGGGTGATGCGTTCCACTACCCCAGCGAGCAGTACTTC,CASTRGDAFHYPSEQYF
TRBJ1-6,TRBV6-1,NA,NA,TGTGCCAGCGATAACCGGGTAGGGAAGGACTCACCCCTCCACTTT,CASDNRVGKDSPLHF
TRBJ2-7,TRBV18,NA,TRBD1,TGTGCCAGCTCACTAGGGCAGGGGGCGTACGAGCAGTACTTC,CASSLGQGAYEQYF
TRBJ2-4,TRBV28,once,TRBD2,TGTGCCAGCAGTCGTCCCGGGACTAGCGGGAGGACCAAAAACATTCAGTACTTC,CASSRPGTSGRTKNIQYF
TRBJ1-1,TRBV6-5,NA,NA,TGTGCCAGCAGGAGAGAGGGGGATTGGTACACTGAAGCTTTCTTT,CASRREGDWYTEAFF
TRBJ1-4,TRBV28,NA,NA,TGTGCCAGCAGCATGACTGGGGGACGCGGAACTAATGAAAAACTGTTTTTT,CASSMTGGRGTNEKLFF
TRBJ2-7,TRBV28,NA,NA,TGTGCCAGCAGCCAAACGGCACCCCCGGGGAGAGAGCAGTACTTC,CASSQTAPPGREQYF
TRBJ1-2,TRBV29-1,many,TRBD1,TGCAGCGTTGAAAAGGGGGCCGGCTATGGCTACACCTTC,CSVEKGAGYGYTF
TRBJ2-7,TRBV6-1,NA,NA,TGTGCCAGCAGTGAATTGACAGGCAGCTCCTACGAGCAGTACTTC,CASSELTGSSYEQYF